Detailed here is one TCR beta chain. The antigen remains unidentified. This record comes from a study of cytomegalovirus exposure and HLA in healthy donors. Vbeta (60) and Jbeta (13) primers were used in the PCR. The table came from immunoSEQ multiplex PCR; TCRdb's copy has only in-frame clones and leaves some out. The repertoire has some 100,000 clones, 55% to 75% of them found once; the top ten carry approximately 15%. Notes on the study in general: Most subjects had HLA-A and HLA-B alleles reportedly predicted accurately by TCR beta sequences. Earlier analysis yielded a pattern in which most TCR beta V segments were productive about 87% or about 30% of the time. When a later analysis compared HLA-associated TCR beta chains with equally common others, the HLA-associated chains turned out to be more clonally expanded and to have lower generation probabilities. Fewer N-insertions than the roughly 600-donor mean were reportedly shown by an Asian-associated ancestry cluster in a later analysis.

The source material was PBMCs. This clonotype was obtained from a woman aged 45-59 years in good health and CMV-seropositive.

The CDR3, as DNA: TGTGCCAGCAGTCTTCGGCGGGAATACTACGAGCAGTACTTC. Protein: CASSLRREYYEQYF. The V gene is TRBV6-5, the J gene TRBJ2-7, with TRBD2 as a possible D gene (6 bases). V was shortened by 5 bases and J by 3 bases, with 14 bases between the two germline ends. CDR1 and CDR2 from the germline V gene are MNHEY and SVGAGI. This CDR3 region has 14 residues.